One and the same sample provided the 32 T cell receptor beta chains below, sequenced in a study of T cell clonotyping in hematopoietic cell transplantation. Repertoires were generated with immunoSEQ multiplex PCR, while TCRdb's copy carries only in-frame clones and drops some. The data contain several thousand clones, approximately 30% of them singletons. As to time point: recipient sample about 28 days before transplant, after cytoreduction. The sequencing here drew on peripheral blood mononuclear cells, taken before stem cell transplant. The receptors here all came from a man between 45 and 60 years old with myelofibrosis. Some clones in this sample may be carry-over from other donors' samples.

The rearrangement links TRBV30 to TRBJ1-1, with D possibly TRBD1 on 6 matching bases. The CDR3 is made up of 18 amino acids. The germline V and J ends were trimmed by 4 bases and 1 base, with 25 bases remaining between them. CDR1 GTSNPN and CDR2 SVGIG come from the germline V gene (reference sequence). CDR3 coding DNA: TGTGCCTGGATCCCCAGGAGGGGGACAAAAGTCGGGAACACTGAAGCTTTCTTT. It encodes CAWIPRRGTKVGNTEAFF.

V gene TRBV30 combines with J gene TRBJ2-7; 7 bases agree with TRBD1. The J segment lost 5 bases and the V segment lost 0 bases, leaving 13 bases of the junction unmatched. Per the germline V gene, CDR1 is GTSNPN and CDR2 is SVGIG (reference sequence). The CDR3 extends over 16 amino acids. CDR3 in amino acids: CAWSVPRQGSRDEQYF. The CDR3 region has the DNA TGTGCCTGGAGTGTCCCACGACAGGGCTCTCGGGACGAGCAGTACTTC.

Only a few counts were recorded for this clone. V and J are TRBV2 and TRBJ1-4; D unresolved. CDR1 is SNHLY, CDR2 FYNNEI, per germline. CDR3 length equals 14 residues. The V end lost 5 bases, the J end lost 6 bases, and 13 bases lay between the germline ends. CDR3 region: CASSRDLTDEKLFF. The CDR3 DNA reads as TGTGCCAGCAGTCGTGACCTTACAGATGAAAAACTGTTTTTT.

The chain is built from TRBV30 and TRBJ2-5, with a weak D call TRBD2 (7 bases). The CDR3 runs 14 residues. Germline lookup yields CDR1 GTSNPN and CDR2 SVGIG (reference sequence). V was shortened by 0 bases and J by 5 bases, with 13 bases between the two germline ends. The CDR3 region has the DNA TGTGCCTGGAGTGTAGGTGGGGGGGCCGAGACCCAGTACTTC. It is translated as CAWSVGGGAETQYF. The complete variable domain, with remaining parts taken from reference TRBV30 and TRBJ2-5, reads SQTIHQWPATLVQPVGSPLSLECTVEGTSNPNLYWYRQAAGRGLQLLFYSVGIGQISSEVPQNLSASRPQDRQFILSSKKLLLSDSGFYLCAWSVGGGAETQYFGPGTRLLVL.

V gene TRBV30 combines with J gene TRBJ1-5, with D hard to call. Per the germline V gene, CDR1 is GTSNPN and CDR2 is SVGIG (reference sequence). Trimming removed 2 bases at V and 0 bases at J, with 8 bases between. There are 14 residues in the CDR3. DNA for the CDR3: TGTGCCTGGAGTCCAGAACCTAGCAATCAGCCCCAGCATTTT. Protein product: CAWSPEPSNQPQHF.

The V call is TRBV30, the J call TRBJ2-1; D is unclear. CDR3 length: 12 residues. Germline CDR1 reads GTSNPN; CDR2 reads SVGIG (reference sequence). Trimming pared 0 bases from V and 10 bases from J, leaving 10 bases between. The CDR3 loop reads CAWSVGSGEQFF. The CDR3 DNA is TGTGCCTGGAGTGTCGGGTCTGGAGAGCAGTTCTTC.

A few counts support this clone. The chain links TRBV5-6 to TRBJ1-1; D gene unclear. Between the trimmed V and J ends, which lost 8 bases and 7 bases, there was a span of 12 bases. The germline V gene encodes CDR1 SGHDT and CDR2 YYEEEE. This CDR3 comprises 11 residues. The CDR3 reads CASSIAGEAFF. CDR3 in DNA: TGTGCCAGTAGTATCGCGGGTGAAGCTTTCTTT.

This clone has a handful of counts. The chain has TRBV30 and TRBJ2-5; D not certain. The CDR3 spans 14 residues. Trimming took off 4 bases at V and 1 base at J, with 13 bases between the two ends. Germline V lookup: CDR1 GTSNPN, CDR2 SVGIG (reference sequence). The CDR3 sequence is CAWNTLGSQETQYF. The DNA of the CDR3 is TGTGCCTGGAACACCCTAGGGTCCCAAGAGACCCAGTACTTC.

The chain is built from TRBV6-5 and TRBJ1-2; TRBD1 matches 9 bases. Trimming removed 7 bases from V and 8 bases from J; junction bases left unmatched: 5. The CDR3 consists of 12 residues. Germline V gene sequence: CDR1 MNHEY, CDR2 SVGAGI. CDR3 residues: CASTRTGEGYTF. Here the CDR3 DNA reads TGTGCCAGCACAAGGACAGGGGAAGGCTACACCTTC.

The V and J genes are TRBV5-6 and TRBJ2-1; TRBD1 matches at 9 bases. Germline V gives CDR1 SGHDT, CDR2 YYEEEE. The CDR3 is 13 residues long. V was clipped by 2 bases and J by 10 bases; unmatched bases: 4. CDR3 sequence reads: CASSFWDREEQFF. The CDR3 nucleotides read TGTGCCAGCAGCTTTTGGGACAGGGAAGAGCAGTTCTTC.

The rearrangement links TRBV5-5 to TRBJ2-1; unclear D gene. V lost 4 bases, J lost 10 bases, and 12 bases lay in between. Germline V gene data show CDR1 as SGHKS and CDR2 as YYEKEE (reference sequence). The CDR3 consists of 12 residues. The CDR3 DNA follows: TGTGCCAGCAGCCGGTCAAATGGGGAGCAGTTCTTC. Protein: CASSRSNGEQFF.

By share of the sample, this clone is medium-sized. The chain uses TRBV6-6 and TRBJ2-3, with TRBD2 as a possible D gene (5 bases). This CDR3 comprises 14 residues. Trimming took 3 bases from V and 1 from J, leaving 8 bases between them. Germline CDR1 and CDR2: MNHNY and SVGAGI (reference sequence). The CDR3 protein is CASSYLEGTDTQYF. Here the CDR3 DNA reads TGTGCCAGCAGTTATCTGGAGGGCACAGATACGCAGTATTTT.

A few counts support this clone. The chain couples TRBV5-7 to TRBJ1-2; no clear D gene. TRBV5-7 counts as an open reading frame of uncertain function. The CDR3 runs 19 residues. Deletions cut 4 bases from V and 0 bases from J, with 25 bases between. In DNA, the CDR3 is TGTGCCAGCAGCCTGACAAGGCGTGGTGGCAGCCTCTCTAACTATGGCTACACCTTC. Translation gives CASSLTRRGGSLSNYGYTF.

Written as DNA, the CDR3 is TGTGCCAGCAGCTGGGGTTTGACTGAAGCTTTCTTT. This translates into CASSWGLTEAFF. The genes are TRBV5-6 and TRBJ1-1; the D is unclear. V gave up 3 bases and J gave up 5 bases, with 8 bases separating them. CDR3 length equals 12 residues. Germline V gene sequence: CDR1 SGHDT, CDR2 YYEEEE.

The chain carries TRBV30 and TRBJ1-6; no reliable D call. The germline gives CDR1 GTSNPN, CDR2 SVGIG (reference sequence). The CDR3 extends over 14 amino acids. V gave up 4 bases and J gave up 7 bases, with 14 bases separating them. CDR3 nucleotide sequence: TGTGCCTGGAAGAGACGGAGGTCCAATTCACCCCTCCACTTT. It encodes CAWKRRRSNSPLHF.

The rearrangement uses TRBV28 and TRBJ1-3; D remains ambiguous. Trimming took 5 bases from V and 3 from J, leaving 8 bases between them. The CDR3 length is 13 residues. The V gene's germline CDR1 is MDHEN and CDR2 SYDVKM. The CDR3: CASSLGIGNTIYF. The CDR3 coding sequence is TGTGCCAGCAGTCTGGGGATTGGAAACACCATATATTTT.

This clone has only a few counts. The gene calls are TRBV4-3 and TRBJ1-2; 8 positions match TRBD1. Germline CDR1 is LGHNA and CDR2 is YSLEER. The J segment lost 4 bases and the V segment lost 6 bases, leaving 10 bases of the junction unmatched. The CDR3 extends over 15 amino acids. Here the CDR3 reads CASSPPLTGGYGYTF. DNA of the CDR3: TGCGCCAGCAGTCCCCCTTTAACAGGGGGCTATGGCTACACCTTC.

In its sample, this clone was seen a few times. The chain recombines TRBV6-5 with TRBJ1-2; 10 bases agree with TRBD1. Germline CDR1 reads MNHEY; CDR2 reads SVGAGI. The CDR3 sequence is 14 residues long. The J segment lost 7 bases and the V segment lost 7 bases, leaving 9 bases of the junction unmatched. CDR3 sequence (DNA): TGTGCCAGCACCATGGGGACAGGGGTTACTGGCTACACCTTC. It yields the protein CASTMGTGVTGYTF.

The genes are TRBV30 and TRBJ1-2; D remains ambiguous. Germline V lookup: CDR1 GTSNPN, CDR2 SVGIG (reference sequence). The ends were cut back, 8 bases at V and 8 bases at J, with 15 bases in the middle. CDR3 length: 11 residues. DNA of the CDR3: TGTGCCACGACTTCGCGAGAGGGCTACACCTTC. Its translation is CATTSREGYTF.

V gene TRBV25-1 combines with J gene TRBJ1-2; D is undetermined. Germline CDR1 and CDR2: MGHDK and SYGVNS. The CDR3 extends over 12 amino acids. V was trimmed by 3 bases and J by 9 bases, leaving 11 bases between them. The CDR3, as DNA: TGTGCCAGCAGTGAGCTTGGGCCGAGCTACACCTTC. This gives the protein CASSELGPSYTF.

This CDR3 is CSVRGDKNQPQHF. Written as DNA, the CDR3 is TGCAGCGTTCGGGGGGACAAGAATCAGCCCCAGCATTTT. The chain carries TRBV29-1 and TRBJ1-5; possible D gene TRBD1, 6 bases. Trimming pared 5 bases from V and 4 bases from J, leaving 12 bases between. The CDR3 has 13 amino acids. Germline lookup yields CDR1 SQVTM and CDR2 ANQGSEA.

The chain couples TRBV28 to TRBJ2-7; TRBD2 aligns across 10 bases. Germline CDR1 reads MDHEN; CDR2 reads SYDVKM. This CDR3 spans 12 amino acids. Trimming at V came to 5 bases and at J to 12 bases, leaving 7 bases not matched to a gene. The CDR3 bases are TGTGCCAGCAGTCAAGAGCGGGAGGGGGTGTACTTC. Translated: CASSQEREGVYF.

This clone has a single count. CDR3 coding DNA: TGTGCCTGGAGTGCCGGTTTCAGTGAAAAACTGTTTTTT. Translation: CAWSAGFSEKLFF. V and J are TRBV30 and TRBJ1-4; D unclear. CDR1 and CDR2 (germline): GTSNPN, SVGIG (reference sequence). CDR3 length: 13 amino acids. V lost 1 base, J lost 7 bases, and 10 bases lay in between.

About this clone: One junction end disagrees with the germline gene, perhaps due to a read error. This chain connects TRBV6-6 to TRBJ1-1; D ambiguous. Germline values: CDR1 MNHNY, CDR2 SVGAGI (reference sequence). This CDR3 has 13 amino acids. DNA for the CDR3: TGTGCCAGCATCAGAACCATGAACGCTGAAGCTTTCTTT. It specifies CASIRTMNAEAFF.

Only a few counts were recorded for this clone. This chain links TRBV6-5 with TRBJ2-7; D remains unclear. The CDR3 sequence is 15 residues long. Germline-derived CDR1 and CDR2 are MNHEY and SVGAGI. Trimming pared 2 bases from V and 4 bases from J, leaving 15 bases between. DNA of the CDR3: TGTGCCAGCAGTTACCACGTTGCAGTACCGTACGAGCAGTACTTC. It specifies CASSYHVAVPYEQYF.

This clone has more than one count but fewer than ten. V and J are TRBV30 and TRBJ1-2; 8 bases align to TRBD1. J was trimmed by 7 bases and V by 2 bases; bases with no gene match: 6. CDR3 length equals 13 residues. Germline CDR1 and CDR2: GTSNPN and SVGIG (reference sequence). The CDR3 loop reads CAWSRQGAGGYTF. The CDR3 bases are TGTGCCTGGAGTCGCCAGGGGGCGGGTGGCTACACCTTC.

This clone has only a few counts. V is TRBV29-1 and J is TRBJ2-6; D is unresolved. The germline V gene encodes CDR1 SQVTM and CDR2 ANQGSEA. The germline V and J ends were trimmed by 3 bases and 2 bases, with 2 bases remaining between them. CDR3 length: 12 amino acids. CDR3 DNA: TGCAGCGTTGAGACTGGGGCCAACGTCCTGACTTTC. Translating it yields CSVETGANVLTF.

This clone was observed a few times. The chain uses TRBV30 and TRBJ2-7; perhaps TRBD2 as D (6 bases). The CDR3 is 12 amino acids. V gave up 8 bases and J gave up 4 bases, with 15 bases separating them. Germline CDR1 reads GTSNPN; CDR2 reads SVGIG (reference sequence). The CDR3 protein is CAGRDWRYEQYF. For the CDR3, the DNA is TGTGCCGGCCGGGACTGGCGGTACGAGCAGTACTTC.

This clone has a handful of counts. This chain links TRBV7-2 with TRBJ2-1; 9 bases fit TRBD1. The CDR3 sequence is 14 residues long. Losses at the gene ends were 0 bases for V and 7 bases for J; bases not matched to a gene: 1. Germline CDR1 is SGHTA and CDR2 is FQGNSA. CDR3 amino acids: CASSLADRGNEQFF. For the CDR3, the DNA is TGTGCCAGCAGCTTAGCCGACAGGGGGAATGAGCAGTTCTTC.

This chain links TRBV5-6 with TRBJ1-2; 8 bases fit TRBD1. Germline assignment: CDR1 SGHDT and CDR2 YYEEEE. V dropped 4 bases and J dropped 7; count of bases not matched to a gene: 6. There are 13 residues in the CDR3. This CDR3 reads CASSLGQGAGYTF. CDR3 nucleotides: TGTGCCAGCAGCCTTGGACAGGGCGCTGGCTACACCTTC.

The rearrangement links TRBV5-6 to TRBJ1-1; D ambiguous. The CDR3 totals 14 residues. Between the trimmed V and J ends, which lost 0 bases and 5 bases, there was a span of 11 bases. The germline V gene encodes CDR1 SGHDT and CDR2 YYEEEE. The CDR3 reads CASSLAGTTTEAFF. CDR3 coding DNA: TGTGCCAGCAGCTTGGCCGGTACAACTACTGAAGCTTTCTTT.

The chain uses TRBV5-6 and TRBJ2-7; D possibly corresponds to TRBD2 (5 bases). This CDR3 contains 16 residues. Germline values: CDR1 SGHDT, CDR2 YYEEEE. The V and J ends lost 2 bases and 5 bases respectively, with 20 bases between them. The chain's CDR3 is CASSFQPLGLGDEQYF. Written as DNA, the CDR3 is TGTGCCAGCAGCTTTCAACCCTTAGGACTGGGCGACGAGCAGTACTTC.